Presented here are 25 T cell receptor beta chains from one specimen sequenced in a study of early T cells in non-severe SARS-CoV-2 infection. One entry per CDR3 protein, called by TCRdb with MiXCR from the 5' RACE reads. The data show about 59,000 distinct CDR3 sequences, around 14% seen once. The sequencing used whole blood, collected at baseline. The receptor source for this set is an adult who was a healthcare worker with PCR-confirmed SARS-CoV-2 infection or an uninfected control (not recorded which).

This clonotype was counted at least ten times. The chain is built from TRBV14 and TRBJ2-7; TRBD2 matches at 10 bases. With V trimmed by 4 bases and J by 7 bases, 13 bases remained unmatched. Germline CDR1 SGHDN, CDR2 FVKESK. There are 16 residues in the CDR3. The chain's CDR3 is CASSPREVAGGEEQYF. The CDR3 coding sequence is TGTGCCAGCAGCCCCCGGGAGGTAGCGGGGGGAGAGGAGCAGTACTTC.

Many counts were recorded for this clonotype. This chain uses TRBV5-1 with TRBJ1-3, with D unresolved. Germline CDR1 is SGHRS and CDR2 is YFSETQ. Trimming removed 2 bases from V and 8 bases from J, with 8 bases in between. CDR3 size: 12 residues. The CDR3 nucleotides read TGCGCCAGCAGCTTCAATCTCGACACCATATATTTT. This translates into CASSFNLDTIYF.

This clonotype has just a few counts. This sequence joins TRBV18 and TRBJ2-7, with a weak D call TRBD2 (5 bases). The CDR3 has 14 residues. In germline, CDR1 is KGHSH, CDR2 LQKENI. The V end lost 2 bases, the J end lost 7 bases, and 15 bases lay between the germline ends. CDR3: CASSPASGVREQYF. The CDR3 DNA reads TGTGCCAGCTCACCAGCCAGCGGTGTGAGAGAGCAGTACTTC.

Many counts were recorded for this clonotype. The V call is TRBV18, the J call TRBJ1-2; a weak D match, TRBD1 (6 bases). Trimming cost V 1 base and J 1 base, with 7 bases left between them. The germline V gene encodes CDR1 KGHSH and CDR2 LQKENI. The CDR3 length is 14 residues. DNA of the CDR3: TGTGCCAGCTCACCACAGGACAGTAACTATGGCTACACCTTC. Translation gives CASSPQDSNYGYTF.

Concerning this clonotype itself: At one end the junction does not follow the germline gene, possibly because of a read error. The chain combines TRBV3-1 with TRBJ1-5; 8 nucleotides agree with TRBD1. Germline-derived CDR1 and CDR2 are LGHDT and YNNKEL (reference sequence). This CDR3 spans 14 amino acids. This CDR3 reads CASNQGRGHQPQHF. The CDR3 DNA reads TGTGCCAGCAACCAAGGCAGGGGGCATCAGCCCCAGCATTTT.

This clonotype was recorded at least ten times. V and J are TRBV7-9 and TRBJ1-5; D uncertain. This CDR3 is built from 16 residues. Germline CDR1 reads SEHNR; CDR2 reads FQNEAQ (reference sequence). V lost 9 bases and J lost 4, with 22 bases in between. As DNA, the CDR3 is TGTGCCAGTGGGTGGCAGCCCGGGCAGTGGAATCAGCCCCAGCATTTT. It translates to CASGWQPGQWNQPQHF.

This sequence joins TRBV18 and TRBJ1-2, with D maybe TRBD1 (6 bases). Germline loops: CDR1 KGHSH, CDR2 LQKENI. This CDR3 comprises 14 residues. V lost 6 bases to trimming and J lost 6 bases, with 17 bases between them. CDR3 protein: CASSQDRDGNGYTF. CDR3 coding DNA: TGTGCCAGCTCCCAGGACAGAGACGGTAATGGCTACACCTTC. The variable domain in full, completed from reference TRBV18 and TRBJ1-2, reads NAGVMQNPRHLVRRRGQEARLRCSPMKGHSHVYWYRQLPEEGLKFMVYLQKENIIDESGMPKERFSAEFPKEGPSILRIQQVVRGDSAAYFCASSQDRDGNGYTFGSGTRLTVV.

This clonotype was seen a handful of times. The chain combines TRBV6-2 or TRBV6-3 with TRBJ2-3; D possibly corresponds to TRBD1 (5 bases). The CDR3 sequence is 18 residues long. With 4 bases removed from V and 2 bases from J, the gap between germline ends came to 22 bases. CDR1 MNHEY and CDR2 SVGEGT come from the germline V gene. CDR3 sequence (DNA): TGTGCCAGCAGTTCCCTACCATCGACAGCCGGAGACACAGATACGCAGTATTTT. The encoded protein is CASSSLPSTAGDTDTQYF.

This clonotype has just a few counts. The rearrangement uses TRBV24-1 and TRBJ2-5, with D possibly matching TRBD2 (5 bases). The V gene lost 9 bases and the J gene lost 3 bases, with 16 bases spanning the gap. This CDR3 contains 14 residues. The germline CDR1 and CDR2 sequences are KGHDR and SFDVKD. The CDR3 sequence: CATGAVAGKETQYF. In DNA, the CDR3 is TGTGCCACCGGCGCCGTGGCGGGTAAAGAGACCCAGTACTTC.

The chain recombines TRBV20-1 with TRBJ2-7; weak D call: TRBD1 (6 bases). The CDR3 length is 14 residues. Germline CDR1 is DFQATT and CDR2 is SNEGSKA (reference sequence). V was cut by 5 bases and J by 0 bases, with 14 bases left in between. CDR3 nucleotide sequence: TGCAGTGCTTCAAAACGACAGGCCTCCTACGAGCAGTACTTC. Its translation is CSASKRQASYEQYF.

The J gene is TRBJ1-2, the V gene TRBV4-3; TRBD1 matches 7 bases. Looked up from germline, CDR1 is LGHNA and CDR2 is YSLEER. V gave up 0 bases and J gave up 7 bases; unmatched junction bases: 5. The CDR3 runs to 14 residues. CDR3 loop: CASSQERTGRGYTF. The CDR3 coding sequence is TGCGCCAGCAGCCAAGAGAGGACAGGACGTGGCTACACCTTC.

This clonotype was detected only a few times. Relative to the germline gene, one junction end is altered; a read error may explain this. The rearrangement uses TRBV3-1 and TRBJ1-2; D ambiguous. Germline values: CDR1 LGHDT, CDR2 YNNKEL (reference sequence). The CDR3 has 11 residues. The CDR3 DNA sequence: TGTGCCAGCAGCCAGGGTAGCGACACGAGATTC. Protein sequence: CASSQGSDTRF.

The rearrangement joins TRBV9 to TRBJ2-1; D is undetermined. The CDR3 is made up of 13 amino acids. Trimming took off 4 bases at V and 1 base at J, with 6 bases between the two ends. CDR1 SGDLS and CDR2 YYNGEE come from the germline V gene. CDR3 nucleotides: TGTGCCAGCAGCCCGACTTCCTACAATGAGCAGTTCTTC. Its translation: CASSPTSYNEQFF.

J is TRBJ1-1 and V is TRBV11-2, with 7 positions matching TRBD1. The germline V gene encodes CDR1 SGHAT and CDR2 FQNNGV. This CDR3 spans 14 amino acids. After removal of 4 bases from V and 1 base from J, the junction contained 3 bases not matched to a gene. The CDR3: CASSSRGTNTEAFF. The DNA of the CDR3 is TGTGCCAGCAGCTCCAGGGGGACGAACACTGAAGCTTTCTTT.

This clonotype has only a few counts. The V gene is TRBV27, the J gene TRBJ2-1; possible D gene TRBD2, 6 bases. The CDR3 length is 17 residues. V dropped 3 bases and J dropped 3 bases, with 18 bases sitting between them. Per the germline V gene, CDR1 is MNHEY and CDR2 is SMNVEV (reference sequence). The CDR3 DNA reads TGTGCCAGCAGTTTCACGTCCGGCGGGACGCTCTACAATGAGCAGTTCTTC. This codes for CASSFTSGGTLYNEQFF.

This clonotype has ten or more counts. CDR3 region: CASSVDSKAYEQYF. In nucleotides, the CDR3 is TGTGCCAGCAGCGTAGACTCAAAGGCATACGAGCAGTACTTC. This chain uses TRBV9 with TRBJ2-7; D ambiguous. V lost 0 bases, J lost 4 bases, and 11 bases lay in between. The CDR3 length is 14 residues. The germline V gene encodes CDR1 SGDLS and CDR2 YYNGEE.

The rearrangement links TRBV5-6 to TRBJ2-3; D is undetermined. There are 16 residues in the CDR3. The V end was cut by 1 base, the J end by 3 bases, with 15 bases between. Germline V lookup: CDR1 SGHDT, CDR2 YYEEEE. CDR3 protein: CASSLFAAARTDTQYF. The CDR3 region has the DNA TGTGCCAGCAGCTTGTTCGCCGCTGCCAGAACAGATACGCAGTATTTT.

This chain's CDR3 is CASRRTENEQFF. For the CDR3, the DNA is TGTGCCAGCAGACGAACAGAAAATGAGCAGTTCTTC. This chain uses TRBV28 with TRBJ2-1; D not certain. CDR3 length equals 12 residues. V dropped 6 bases and J dropped 7 bases, with 10 bases sitting between them. The germline gives CDR1 MDHEN, CDR2 SYDVKM.

The V call is TRBV3-1, the J call TRBJ2-7, with 7 bases fitting TRBD2. CDR1 LGHDT and CDR2 YNNKEL come from the germline V gene (reference sequence). V dropped 4 bases and J dropped 0; count of bases not matched to a gene: 3. The CDR3 totals 14 residues. The CDR3 nucleotides read TGTGCCAGCAGCCCCGGGACTACCTCCTACGAGCAGTACTTC. Its translation is CASSPGTTSYEQYF.

This chain links TRBV20-1 with TRBJ2-7; D is perhaps TRBD1 (5 bases). Trimming pared 2 bases from V and 0 bases from J, leaving 17 bases between. Germline lookup yields CDR1 DFQATT and CDR2 SNEGSKA (reference sequence). This CDR3 has 16 residues. CDR3: CSARLISKGSSYEQYF. CDR3 sequence (DNA): TGCAGTGCTAGATTAATCAGCAAGGGGTCCTCCTACGAGCAGTACTTC.

The chain employs TRBV4-3 and TRBJ2-7; D may be TRBD2 (6 bases). V was shortened by 4 bases and J by 3 bases, with 13 bases between the two germline ends. Germline loops: CDR1 LGHNA, CDR2 YSLEER. The CDR3 is made up of 14 amino acids. The CDR3 DNA reads as TGCGCCAGCAGCCCTACAGGACTACACTACGAGCAGTACTTC. Translating it yields CASSPTGLHYEQYF.

The chain couples TRBV7-9 to TRBJ1-1; D unresolved. CDR3 length equals 15 residues. V lost 1 base and J 4 bases, leaving 13 bases between the germline ends. Germline CDR1 reads SEHNR; CDR2 reads FQNEAQ (reference sequence). DNA of the CDR3: TGTGCCAGCAGCTTAGAGCGGGAGGTGGGCACTGAAGCTTTCTTT. As protein: CASSLEREVGTEAFF.

V and J are TRBV14 and TRBJ2-2, with 8 bases aligning to TRBD1. Per germline, CDR1 SGHDN and CDR2 FVKESK. V lost 3 bases to trimming and J lost 7 bases; unmatched junction nucleotides: 4. This CDR3 is 14 amino acids long. The DNA of the CDR3 is TGTGCCAGCAGCCACAGGGGGCGCAACGGGGAGCTGTTTTTT. This sequence encodes CASSHRGRNGELFF.

This clonotype was found many times. The CDR3 region has the DNA TGTGCCAGTAGTATAGAACAGGGATACGAAAAACTGTTTTTT. Protein: CASSIEQGYEKLFF. The chain combines TRBV19 with TRBJ1-4, with D possibly being TRBD1 (6 bases). The germline V gene encodes CDR1 LNHDA and CDR2 SQIVND (reference sequence). Trimming cost V 0 bases and J 8 bases, with 10 bases left between them. The CDR3 sequence is 14 residues long.

This clonotype was recorded a few times. V is TRBV5-1 and J is TRBJ2-3; 8 nucleotides line up with TRBD2. The CDR3 is made up of 15 amino acids. J lost 6 bases, V lost 0 bases, and 6 bases had no gene match. Per the germline V gene, CDR1 is SGHRS and CDR2 is YFSETQ. CDR3 coding DNA: TGCGCCAGCAGCTTGGACGGGAGGGCCATGGATACGCAGTATTTT. Protein: CASSLDGRAMDTQYF. The full variable domain, with the rest looked up from reference TRBV5-1 and TRBJ2-3, is KAGVTQTPRYLIKTRGQQVTLSCSPISGHRSVSWYQQTPGQGLQFLFEYFSETQRNKGNFPGRFSGRQFSNSRSEMNVSTLELGDSALYLCASSLDGRAMDTQYFGPGTRLTVL.